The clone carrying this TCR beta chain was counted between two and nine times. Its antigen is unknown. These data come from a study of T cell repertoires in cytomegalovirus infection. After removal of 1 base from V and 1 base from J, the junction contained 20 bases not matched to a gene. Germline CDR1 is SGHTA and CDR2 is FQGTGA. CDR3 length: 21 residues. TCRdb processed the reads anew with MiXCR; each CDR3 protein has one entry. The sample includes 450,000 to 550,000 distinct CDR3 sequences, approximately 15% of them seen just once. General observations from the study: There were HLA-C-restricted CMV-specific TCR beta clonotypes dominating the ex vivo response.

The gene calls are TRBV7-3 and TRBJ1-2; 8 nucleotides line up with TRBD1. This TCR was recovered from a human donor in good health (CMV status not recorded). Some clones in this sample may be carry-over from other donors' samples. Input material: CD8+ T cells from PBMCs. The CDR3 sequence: CASSLKGPATGQGFLNYGYTF. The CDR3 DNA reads TGTGCCAGCAGCTTAAAGGGGCCCGCTACCGGACAGGGATTTCTTAACTATGGCTACACCTTC. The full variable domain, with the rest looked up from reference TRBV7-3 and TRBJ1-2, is GAGVSQTPSNKVTEKGKYVELRCDPISGHTALYWYRQSLGQGPEFLIYFQGTGAADDSGLPNDRFFAVRPEGSVSTLKIQRTERGDSAVYLCASSLKGPATGQGFLNYGYTFGSGTRLTVV.